The 18 T cell receptor beta chains presented below share a single source sample, sequenced in a study of blood T cell repertoires in COVID-19. Assay used: immunoSEQ multiplex PCR; TCRdb lists only in-frame clones, some missing. The repertoire holds nearly 100,000 clones, approximately 84% seen once, with roughly 10% in the top ten. What was sequenced was peripheral blood. Receptors were obtained from a man in his 70s with acute or convalescent COVID-19.

The chain recombines TRBV5-1 with TRBJ1-1, with TRBD1 as a possible D gene (5 bases). Trimming removed 3 bases from V and 6 bases from J, with 9 bases in between. The CDR3 length is 12 residues. Germline CDR1 and CDR2: SGHRS and YFSETQ. The CDR3 bases are TGCGCCAGCAGCTGGGACTACTCTGAAGCTTTCTTT. Its translation: CASSWDYSEAFF. Drawing the rest from reference TRBV5-1 and TRBJ1-1, the complete variable domain is KAGVTQTPRYLIKTRGQQVTLSCSPISGHRSVSWYQQTPGQGLQFLFEYFSETQRNKGNFPGRFSGRQFSNSRSEMNVSTLELGDSALYLCASSWDYSEAFFGQGTRLTVV.

About this clone: The identical CDR3 is also encoded by other nucleotide sequences in the sample. This chain links TRBV3-1 (or the pseudogene TRBV3-2) with TRBJ2-3; TRBD2 agrees at 9 bases. Trimming took 4 bases from V and 0 from J; bases not matched to a gene: 2. This CDR3 has 15 amino acids. From germline, CDR1 is LGHDT and CDR2 YNNKEL (reference sequence). For the CDR3, the DNA is TGTGCCAGCAGCCCCACTAGCGGGAGCACAGATACGCAGTATTTT. It specifies CASSPTSGSTDTQYF.

The gene calls are TRBV11-2 and TRBJ2-1; TRBD1 matches at 9 bases. Germline lookup yields CDR1 SGHAT and CDR2 FQNNGV. The CDR3 totals 13 residues. V lost 0 bases and J lost 13; bases outside the gene matches: 4. CDR3 loop: CASSLDRGQGQFF. The DNA of the CDR3 is TGTGCCAGCAGCTTAGATAGGGGACAGGGTCAGTTCTTC.

The chain has TRBV5-4 and TRBJ2-5; TRBD2 aligns across 8 bases. From germline, CDR1 is SGHNT and CDR2 YYREEE (reference sequence). The CDR3 runs to 16 residues. With 4 bases clipped from V and 2 bases from J, the junction kept 10 bases outside the gene matches. The DNA of the CDR3 is TGTGCCAGCAGCCGTTCGGGTAGCGGGGTTCAAGAGACCCAGTACTTC. Protein product: CASSRSGSGVQETQYF.

The rearrangement uses TRBV30 and TRBJ2-2; 8 bases align to TRBD2. After removal of 7 bases from V and 1 base from J, the junction contained 8 bases not matched to a gene. Per the germline V gene, CDR1 is GTSNPN and CDR2 is SVGIG (reference sequence). This CDR3 is built from 15 residues. This CDR3 is CASGWREENTGELFF. CDR3 in DNA: TGTGCCTCGGGCTGGCGGGAGGAGAACACCGGGGAGCTGTTTTTT.

This chain links TRBV7-3 with TRBJ2-1; D remains ambiguous. Germline V lookup: CDR1 SGHTA, CDR2 FQGTGA. CDR3 length: 13 residues. Trimming left V 5 bases short and J 8 bases short, with 13 bases between. The CDR3 protein is CASSPSPLDEQFF. The CDR3 bases are TGTGCCAGCAGCCCTTCACCCTTAGATGAGCAGTTCTTC.

The chain has TRBV5-1 and TRBJ2-3; no reliable D call. The CDR3 sequence is 16 residues long. CDR1 and CDR2 (germline): SGHRS, YFSETQ. V was pared by 2 bases and J by 1 base, with 14 bases between. CDR3 loop: CASSFSMSSGTDTQYF. CDR3 DNA: TGCGCCAGCAGCTTCTCTATGAGTTCGGGCACAGATACGCAGTATTTT. The full variable domain, in which reference TRBV5-1 and TRBJ2-3 provide the parts outside the CDR3, is KAGVTQTPRYLIKTRGQQVTLSCSPISGHRSVSWYQQTPGQGLQFLFEYFSETQRNKGNFPGRFSGRQFSNSRSEMNVSTLELGDSALYLCASSFSMSSGTDTQYFGPGTRLTVL.

The chain couples TRBV6-4 to TRBJ1-5; 11 bases match TRBD1. V lost 7 bases to trimming and J lost 0 bases; unmatched junction nucleotides: 2. The CDR3 extends over 15 amino acids. Germline loops: CDR1 MRHNA, CDR2 SNTAGT. DNA of the CDR3: TGTGCCAGCAACGGGACAGGGGGTAGCAATCAGCCCCAGCATTTT. It encodes CASNGTGGSNQPQHF.

This chain uses TRBV7-3 with TRBJ2-1; 12 positions agree with TRBD2. V lost 2 bases to trimming and J lost 7 bases; unmatched junction nucleotides: 9. The CDR3 extends over 17 amino acids. CDR1 and CDR2 from the germline V gene are SGHTA and FQGTGA. CDR3 in DNA: TGTGCCAGCAGCTTAGTCGCTAGCGGGAGGGCCGGTAATGAGCAGTTCTTC. Protein product: CASSLVASGRAGNEQFF.

The chain employs TRBV27 and TRBJ2-5; D is perhaps TRBD2 (5 bases). The CDR3 spans 16 residues. The ends were cut back, 0 bases at V and 1 base at J, with 12 bases in the middle. Germline CDR1 and CDR2: MNHEY and SMNVEV (reference sequence). The CDR3 bases are TGTGCCAGCAGTTTATCGAAGGGAGTGGCCCAAGAGACCCAGTACTTC. Translation gives CASSLSKGVAQETQYF.

The chain is built from TRBV28 and TRBJ1-6, with TRBD1 matching 8 bases. Germline-derived CDR1 and CDR2 are MDHEN and SYDVKM. This CDR3 is 15 amino acids long. V shed 5 bases, J shed 7 bases, and the junction held 7 bases outside the gene matches. CDR3 DNA: TGTGCCAGCAGTGCTGACAGGGGTAGGAATTCACCCCTCCACTTT. Residues: CASSADRGRNSPLHF.

The CDR3 is CASSRYSPTDTQYF. The CDR3 region has the DNA TGTGCCAGCAGCCGGTACAGCCCAACAGATACGCAGTATTTT. This chain connects TRBV5-4 to TRBJ2-3; D is unresolved. This CDR3 has 14 residues. The germline V gene encodes CDR1 SGHNT and CDR2 YYREEE (reference sequence). V was cut by 4 bases and J by 3 bases, with 12 bases left in between.

The chain is built from TRBV5-1 and TRBJ1-4; D not certain. V dropped 0 bases and J dropped 8 bases, with 17 bases sitting between them. CDR1 is SGHRS and CDR2 is YFSETQ in the germline V gene. The CDR3 runs 16 residues. The DNA for the CDR3 is TGCGCCAGCAGCTTGGCCCTTGGGCCCCCCGAGGAAAAACTGTTTTTT. It codes for CASSLALGPPEEKLFF. Complete variable domain (other parts from reference TRBV5-1 and TRBJ1-4): KAGVTQTPRYLIKTRGQQVTLSCSPISGHRSVSWYQQTPGQGLQFLFEYFSETQRNKGNFPGRFSGRQFSNSRSEMNVSTLELGDSALYLCASSLALGPPEEKLFFGSGTQLSVL.

The V and J genes are TRBV7-2 and TRBJ1-1; the D is unclear. Germline V gene data show CDR1 as SGHTA and CDR2 as FQGNSA. The V and J ends lost 4 bases and 0 bases respectively, with 9 bases between them. The CDR3 totals 14 residues. The CDR3 reads CASSSAQLNTEAFF. In nucleotides, the CDR3 is TGTGCCAGCAGCTCTGCCCAGTTGAACACTGAAGCTTTCTTT.

The chain recombines TRBV15 with TRBJ1-1; D gene uncertain. Germline lookup yields CDR1 LNHNV and CDR2 YYDKDF (reference sequence). Trimming removed 1 base at V and 6 bases at J, with 9 bases between. CDR3 length: 13 amino acids. CDR3 coding DNA: TGTGCCACCAGCAGAGGTCACGAGGCTGAAGCTTTCTTT. Amino acids: CATSRGHEAEAFF.

The V call is TRBV6-5, the J call TRBJ2-3, with no clear D. CDR3 length equals 12 residues. Trimming removed 6 bases from V and 3 bases from J, with 7 bases in between. Germline V gene sequence: CDR1 MNHEY, CDR2 SVGAGI. The CDR3 reads CASSALTDTQYF. In DNA form, the CDR3 reads TGTGCCAGCAGCGCTCTAACAGATACGCAGTATTTT.

The chain couples TRBV2 to TRBJ2-7; TRBD1 aligns across 10 bases. The CDR3 runs 14 residues. Germline-derived CDR1 and CDR2 are SNHLY and FYNNEI. V was clipped by 5 bases and J by 7 bases; unmatched bases: 8. The CDR3 DNA reads as TGTGCCAGCAGTTTCCGGGACAGGGGTGAGGAGCAGTACTTC. Amino acid sequence: CASSFRDRGEEQYF.

This rearrangement joins TRBV27 to TRBJ1-2, with a weak D call TRBD1 (6 bases). The germline V gene has CDR1 MNHEY and CDR2 SMNVEV (reference sequence). Trimming shortened V by 5 bases and J by 4 bases, and 23 bases separated the two germline ends. The length of the CDR3 is 17 residues. CDR3 DNA sequence: TGTGCCAGCAGTAGACGACAGGAGCCAACTCTTAGCTATGGCTACACCTTC. Translating it yields CASSRRQEPTLSYGYTF.